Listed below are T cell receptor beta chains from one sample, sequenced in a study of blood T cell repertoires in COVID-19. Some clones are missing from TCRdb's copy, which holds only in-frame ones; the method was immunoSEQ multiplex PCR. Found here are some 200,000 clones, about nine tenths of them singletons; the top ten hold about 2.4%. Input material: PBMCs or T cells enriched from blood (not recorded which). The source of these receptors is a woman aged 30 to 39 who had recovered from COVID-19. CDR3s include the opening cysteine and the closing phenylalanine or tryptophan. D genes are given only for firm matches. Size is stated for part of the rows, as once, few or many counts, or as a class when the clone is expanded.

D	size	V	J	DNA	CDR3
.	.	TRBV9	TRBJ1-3	TGTGCCAGCAGTGCGACAGTTAGGGGAAACACCATATATTTT	CASSATVRGNTIYF
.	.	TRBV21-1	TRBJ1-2	TGTGCCAGCAGCAAAGGGGGAGGGTACACCAAATTC	CASSKGGGYTKF
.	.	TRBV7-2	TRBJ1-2	TGTGCCAGCAGTTACTATGGGGAGCTTAACTATGGCTACACCTTC	CASSYYGELNYGYTF
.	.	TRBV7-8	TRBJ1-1	TGTGCCAGCAGCAAGGGACACTCGAACACTGAAGCTTTCTTT	CASSKGHSNTEAFF
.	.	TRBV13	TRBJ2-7	TGTGCCAGCAGCTTACGGGGAACGGAGCAGTACTTC	CASSLRGTEQYF
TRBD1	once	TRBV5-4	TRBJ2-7	TGTGCCAGCAGCTCACAATACCGGACAGGGTGGTCCGAGCAGTACTTC	CASSSQYRTGWSEQYF
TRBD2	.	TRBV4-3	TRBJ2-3	TGCGCCAGCAGCCAAGATCTGGCGGGGGGGGCTGATACGCAGTATTTT	CASSQDLAGGADTQYF
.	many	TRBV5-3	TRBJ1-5	TGTGCCAGAAGCTTGGCACTGCTCAATCAGCCCCAGCATTTT	CARSLALLNQPQHF
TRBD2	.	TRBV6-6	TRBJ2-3	TGTGCCAGCAGGGCGGGGGGGCCAGATACGCAGTATTTT	CASRAGGPDTQYF
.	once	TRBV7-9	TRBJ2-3	TGTGCCAGCAGCCGATCGACTCTTAGCACAGATACGCAGTATTTT	CASSRSTLSTDTQYF
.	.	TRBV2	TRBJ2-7	TGTGCCAGCAGTCAGGTAGCGGAAAAACCCTACGAGCAGTACTTC	CASSQVAEKPYEQYF
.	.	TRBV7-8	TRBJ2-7	TGTGCCAGCAGCTTAGTTCAGGGAAGGGGCGAGCAGTACTTC	CASSLVQGRGEQYF
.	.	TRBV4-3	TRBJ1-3	TGCGCCAGCAGCCAAGATCGATCGGGGGACGGAAACACCATATATTTT	CASSQDRSGDGNTIYF
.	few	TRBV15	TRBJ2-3	TGTGCCACCAGCCCGCCCTGGAGCGGCAGCGCAGATACGCAGTATTTT	CATSPPWSGSADTQYF
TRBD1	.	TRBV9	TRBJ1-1	TGTGCCAGCAGCGTAGTGGACAGGGACACTGAAGCTTTCTTT	CASSVVDRDTEAFF
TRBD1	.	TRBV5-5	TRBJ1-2	TGTGCCAGCAGCTCATGGACAGGAAACTATGGCTACACCTTC	CASSSWTGNYGYTF
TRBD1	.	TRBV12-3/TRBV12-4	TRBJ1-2	TGTGCCAGCAGTTTAAGACAGGGTCATGGCTACACCTTC	CASSLRQGHGYTF
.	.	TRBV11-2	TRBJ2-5	TGTGCCAGCAGAAAAGGCCGGGGGGAGACCCAGTACTTC	CASRKGRGETQYF
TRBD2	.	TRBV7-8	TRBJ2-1	TGTGCCAGCAGCCCCGCAGGGGCTAGCGGGGGGGCAGAGCAGTTCTTC	CASSPAGASGGAEQFF
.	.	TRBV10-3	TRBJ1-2	TGTGCCGCACGCCGAGAGGGCTATGGCTACACCTTC	CAARREGYGYTF
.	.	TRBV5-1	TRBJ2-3	TGCGCCAGCAGCTTGTGGGCCGGGGAGCCACGGGGGCAGTATTTT	CASSLWAGEPRGQYF
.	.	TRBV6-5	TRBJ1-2	TGTGCCAGCAGTTACATGGCAGGGCATGGCTACACCTTC	CASSYMAGHGYTF
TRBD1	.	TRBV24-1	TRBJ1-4	TGTGCCACTGGGACAGGGTGGGTAACTAATGAAAAACTGTTTTTT	CATGTGWVTNEKLFF
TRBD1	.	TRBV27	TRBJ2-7	TGTGCCAGCCTCGGACAGGGCCGGGGAGAGCAGTACTTC	CASLGQGRGEQYF